This T cell receptor (beta chain) derives from a study of T cells of healthy individuals. Germline lookup yields CDR1 DFQATT and CDR2 SNEGSKA (reference sequence). With 4 bases clipped from V and 4 bases from J, the junction kept 8 bases outside the gene matches. The CDR3 covers 14 residues. TCRdb used MiXCR to reprocess the 5' RACE reads, holding one entry per CDR3 protein. The top ten clones hold 6.2% of a sample with 100,000 or so distinct CDR3 sequences, approximately 15% of them seen once. Only a few counts were recorded for this clonotype. The clonotype comes from a human donor in good health. The chain joins TRBV20-1 to TRBJ1-2; 8 bases agree with TRBD1. CDR3 nucleotides: TGCAGTGCTACCCCGGGACAGGCAATCTATGGCTACACCTTC. This gives the protein CSATPGQAIYGYTF.